This entry describes one TCR beta chain. Its antigen is unknown. This sample is part of a study of T cell responses to AZD1222 COVID-19 vaccine. Broader study findings: Following two doses of AZD1222, Spike-specific TCR breadth and depth rose. Per reports, nearly half of all spike-specific TCRs target regions that are unmutated in variants.

Trimming cost V 1 base and J 4 bases; bases outside gene matches: 4. CDR3 length: 15 residues. The germline gives CDR1 SGDLS, CDR2 YYNGEE. Measured with immunoSEQ multiplex PCR; TCRdb has only the in-frame clones, and not every one. The repertoire holds some 170,000 clones, with 90% to 95% as singletons. This chain uses TRBV9 with TRBJ2-2; 7 nucleotides align to TRBD2. The sequence came from an adult who received the AZD1222 COVID-19 vaccine. The sample in question was peripheral blood, obtained 28 days after the second AZD1222 dose. In DNA form, the CDR3 reads TGTGCCAGCAGCGTACTGGCGGGAGCCACCGGGGAGCTGTTTTTT. Encoded protein: CASSVLAGATGELFF. Variable domain in full (rest from reference TRBV9 and TRBJ2-2): DSGVTQTPKHLITATGQRVTLRCSPRSGDLSVYWYQQSLDQGLQFLIQYYNGEERAKGNILERFSAQQFPDLHSELNLSSLELGDSALYFCASSVLAGATGELFFGEGSRLTVL.